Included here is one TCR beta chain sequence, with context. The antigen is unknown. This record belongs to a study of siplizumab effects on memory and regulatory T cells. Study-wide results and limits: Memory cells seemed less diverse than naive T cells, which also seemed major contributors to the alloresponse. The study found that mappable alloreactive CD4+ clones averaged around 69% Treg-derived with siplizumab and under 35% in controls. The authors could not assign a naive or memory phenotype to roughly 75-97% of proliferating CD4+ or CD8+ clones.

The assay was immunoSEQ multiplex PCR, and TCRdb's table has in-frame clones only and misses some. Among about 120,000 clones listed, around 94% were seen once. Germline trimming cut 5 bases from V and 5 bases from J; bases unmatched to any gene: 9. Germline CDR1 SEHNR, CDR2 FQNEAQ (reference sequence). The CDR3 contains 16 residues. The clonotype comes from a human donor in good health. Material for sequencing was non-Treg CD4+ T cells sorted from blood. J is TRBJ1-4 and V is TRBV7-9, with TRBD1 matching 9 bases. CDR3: CASSRLRDRENEKLFF. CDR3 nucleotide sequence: TGTGCCAGCAGCCGACTCCGGGACAGGGAGAATGAAAAACTGTTTTTT.